The subject of this entry is one T cell receptor (beta chain). Its antigen is undetermined. V was pared by 2 bases and J by 8 bases, with 6 bases of the junction left unmatched. Germline V gene sequence: CDR1 MNHEY, CDR2 SMNVEV (reference sequence). This CDR3 comprises 16 residues. The record originates from a study of T-cell reconstitution after alpha-beta-depleted transplantation in children. Study conclusions and caveats: Newly produced T cells mostly provided counts and TCRbeta diversity after one year, as hyperexpanded clones declined. At around two months after transplant, the alpha-beta T cells were reportedly derived from several hundred expanded clones that came from non-depleted graft cells.

During its preparation, the TCRbeta library received unique molecular identifiers. TCRdb analysed the PCR reads with MiXCR anew, one entry per CDR3 protein. The sample records about 340,000 distinct CDR3 sequences, about a sixth being singletons. The origin of this receptor is a male patient aged 2-9 years who had a stem cell transplant for acute lymphoblastic leukemia, so the T cells may come from the graft donor. The specimen was PBMCs, mostly from graft donor cells, collected 360 days after TCRalphabeta/CD19-depleted stem cell transplant. The chain recombines TRBV27 with TRBJ2-1; 13 positions agree with TRBD2. CDR3 in DNA: TGTGCCAGCAGTTTACTACTAGCGGGAGGGCCCGATGAGCAGTTCTTC. Protein product: CASSLLLAGGPDEQFF.